This T cell receptor beta chain derives from a study of identical twins. Notes on this clonotype: Its antigen remains unknown.

Germline V gene sequence: CDR1 SGHVS, CDR2 FNYEAQ. The CDR3 covers 15 residues. Between the trimmed V and J ends, which lost 5 bases and 5 bases, there was a span of 19 bases. Whole-study results and caveats: Cross-sectional statistical analysis, not tracking of the same donors, underpinned the conclusions. Out-of-frame alpha sequences common to twins were enriched for low generation probability. Among beta out-of-frame sequences, excess sharing between twins appeared weaker.

TCRdb reanalysed the 5' RACE reads using MiXCR and keeps one entry per CDR3 protein. Altogether about 190,000 distinct CDR3 sequences are present, about 15% being singletons, with the ten largest covering 40%. This sample also belongs to another study, concerning T cells expressing NK-cell markers. Per that paper: The study sequenced eight donors, seven HCMV-seropositive and one seronegative.

The sample comprised CD8+ T cells sorted from blood. The genes are TRBV7-6 and TRBJ2-7; a weak D match, TRBD2 (5 bases). The TCR sequence derives from a woman between 18 and 29 years old in good health. The CDR3 sequence: CASSPLGRARDEQYF. The DNA for the CDR3 is TGTGCCAGCAGCCCCCTCGGGCGGGCCCGGGACGAGCAGTACTTC.